The 28 T cell receptor beta chains below were found in one sample sequenced in a study of blood T cell repertoires in COVID-19. TCRdb's copy holds only in-frame clones and misses some; the assay was immunoSEQ multiplex PCR. The sample includes roughly 230,000 clones, about 80% of them seen just once. Input material: PBMCs or T cells enriched from blood (not recorded which). The receptor source for this set is a man between 45 and 60 years old who had recovered from COVID-19.

The chain employs TRBV5-4 and TRBJ1-2; a possible D gene is TRBD1 (5 bases). CDR3 length: 14 residues. In germline, CDR1 is SGHNT, CDR2 YYREEE (reference sequence). The V gene lost 3 bases and the J gene lost 4 bases, with 13 bases spanning the gap. The DNA of the CDR3 is TGTGCCAGCAGCTCGGGGGGGGGTGGCTATGGCTACACCTTC. It specifies CASSSGGGGYGYTF.

The chain has TRBV12-3 or TRBV12-4 and TRBJ1-2; TRBD1 is a possible D gene (6 bases). The V gene lost 5 bases and the J gene lost 7 bases, with 14 bases spanning the gap. This CDR3 is 13 amino acids long. The CDR3 DNA follows: TGTGCCAGCAGTCCACAGGGTCGCGCTGGCTACACCTTC. Translation: CASSPQGRAGYTF.

The chain is built from TRBV6-5 and TRBJ1-6, with D perhaps matching TRBD1 (6 bases). Trimming left V 5 bases short and J 8 bases short, with 13 bases between. This CDR3 is built from 14 residues. CDR1 and CDR2 (germline): MNHEY, SVGAGI. In nucleotides, the CDR3 is TGTGCCAGCAGTAGACAGGAACGATATTCACCCCTCCACTTT. Protein product: CASSRQERYSPLHF.

The gene calls are TRBV5-6 and TRBJ1-1; the D gene is possibly TRBD1 (5 bases). Germline CDR1 is SGHDT and CDR2 is YYEEEE. The CDR3 contains 13 residues. Trimming took off 2 bases at V and 11 bases at J, with 16 bases between the two ends. The CDR3 nucleotides are TGTGCCAGCAGCTTTTTCGGGAGGGGAAAGGCTTTCTTT. Translating it yields CASSFFGRGKAFF.

The V and J genes are TRBV4-3 and TRBJ1-1, with D possibly TRBD1 on 5 matching bases. The CDR3 runs 16 residues. V was trimmed by 0 bases and J by 0 bases, leaving 11 bases between them. The germline CDR1 and CDR2 sequences are LGHNA and YSLEER. The CDR3 bases are TGCGCCAGCAGCCAAGATCCCCAGGGCGTGAACACTGAAGCTTTCTTT. Its protein is CASSQDPQGVNTEAFF.

The V call is TRBV14, the J call TRBJ2-1; a possible D gene is TRBD1 (6 bases). V was shortened by 8 bases and J by 7 bases, with 9 bases between the two germline ends. The germline CDR1 and CDR2 sequences are SGHDN and FVKESK. The length of the CDR3 is 11 residues. The CDR3 DNA reads TGTGCCAGCTCTCAGGGGAATGAGCAGTTCTTC. This encodes CASSQGNEQFF.

The chain employs TRBV2 and TRBJ2-7, with 12 bases that match TRBD2. This CDR3 has 15 residues. V gave up 6 bases and J gave up 4 bases; unmatched junction bases: 7. From germline, CDR1 is SNHLY and CDR2 FYNNEI. The CDR3 sequence: CASSLTSGSGYEQYF. CDR3 sequence (DNA): TGTGCCAGCAGCTTGACTAGCGGGAGTGGTTACGAGCAGTACTTC.

V and J are TRBV18 and TRBJ2-6, with 8 nucleotides matching TRBD1. Germline V CDR1 and CDR2: KGHSH, LQKENI. Losses at the gene ends were 6 bases for V and 0 bases for J; bases not matched to a gene: 7. The CDR3 length is 17 residues. CDR3 residues: CASSPGTGVSGANVLTF. The DNA of the CDR3 is TGTGCCAGCTCCCCAGGGACAGGAGTCTCTGGGGCCAACGTCCTGACTTTC. Combining the CDR3 with reference TRBV18 and TRBJ2-6 gives the whole variable domain NAGVMQNPRHLVRRRGQEARLRCSPMKGHSHVYWYRQLPEEGLKFMVYLQKENIIDESGMPKERFSAEFPKEGPSILRIQQVVRGDSAAYFCASSPGTGVSGANVLTFGAGSRLTVL.

This clone appeared once. This chain connects TRBV19 to TRBJ1-2, with D perhaps TRBD1 (6 bases). CDR3 length: 14 residues. In germline, CDR1 is LNHDA, CDR2 SQIVND (reference sequence). V was trimmed by 10 bases and J by 8 bases, leaving 23 bases between them. CDR3 region: CATTLAGEGRGYTF. The CDR3 coding sequence is TGTGCCACTACCCTTGCAGGGGAGGGAAGAGGCTACACCTTC.

The chain has TRBV7-8 and TRBJ1-5; 11 bases agree with TRBD1. With V trimmed by 4 bases and J by 6 bases, 8 bases remained unmatched. This CDR3 is 16 amino acids long. From germline, CDR1 is SGHVS and CDR2 FQNEAQ. DNA for the CDR3: TGTGCCAGCAGCTCTGGGACAGGGGGGGTGAGTCAGCCCCAGCATTTT. It translates to CASSSGTGGVSQPQHF.

This sequence joins TRBV18 and TRBJ2-1, with TRBD2 identical over 11 bases. This CDR3 contains 18 residues. Germline CDR1 and CDR2: KGHSH and LQKENI. V trimming: 4 bases; J trimming: 3 bases; junction bases outside the gene matches: 11. CDR3 amino acids: CASSRPLAGDFFYNEQFF. The CDR3 coding sequence is TGTGCCAGCTCACGGCCACTAGCGGGAGATTTTTTCTACAATGAGCAGTTCTTC.

There are a few counts of this clone. This chain connects TRBV6-5 to TRBJ1-3; 7 bases are a match to TRBD1. CDR1 is MNHEY, CDR2 SVGAGI, per germline. V shed 2 bases and J 7 bases; nucleotides not matched to a gene: 5. The CDR3 covers 14 residues. CDR3: CASSYRGRGNTIYF. The CDR3 DNA reads as TGTGCCAGCAGTTACAGGGGGCGCGGGAACACCATATATTTT.

This chain links TRBV2 with TRBJ2-7, with 7 bases lining up with TRBD1. The ends lost 7 bases at V and 0 bases at J; junction bases unmatched: 6. From germline, CDR1 is SNHLY and CDR2 FYNNEI. The CDR3 length is 14 residues. CDR3 nucleotide sequence: TGTGCCAGCATCCGACAGGGAATCTCCTACGAGCAGTACTTC. Amino acid sequence: CASIRQGISYEQYF.

The genes are TRBV9 and TRBJ1-2; 9 bases align to TRBD1. V was pared by 0 bases and J by 2 bases, with 2 bases of the junction left unmatched. The CDR3 length is 15 residues. Germline CDR1 is SGDLS and CDR2 is YYNGEE. Written as DNA, the CDR3 is TGTGCCAGCAGCGTAGCAACAGGGGGCAACTATGGCTACACCTTC. This encodes CASSVATGGNYGYTF. The full variable domain, completed using reference TRBV9 and TRBJ1-2, is DSGVTQTPKHLITATGQRVTLRCSPRSGDLSVYWYQQSLDQGLQFLIQYYNGEERAKGNILERFSAQQFPDLHSELNLSSLELGDSALYFCASSVATGGNYGYTFGSGTRLTVV.

This chain's CDR3 is CASSAYAGSNQPQHF. The CDR3 bases are TGTGCCAGCAGTGCCTATGCGGGTAGCAATCAGCCCCAGCATTTT. The chain is built from TRBV6-4 and TRBJ1-5, with unresolved D. Germline CDR1 MRHNA, CDR2 SNTAGT. The CDR3 has 15 amino acids. V lost 4 bases and J lost 0, with 10 bases in between.

V usage is TRBV5-1 and J usage is TRBJ2-7; D is unresolved. CDR1 and CDR2 from the germline V gene are SGHRS and YFSETQ. V was clipped by 0 bases and J by 3 bases, with 7 bases between them. This CDR3 comprises 13 residues. The CDR3 region has the DNA TGCGCCAGCAGCTTGGCCAGACTCTACGAGCAGTACTTC. Translating gives CASSLARLYEQYF.

This chain links TRBV5-8 with TRBJ2-7; perhaps TRBD1 as D (6 bases). The CDR3 contains 14 residues. Germline V gene data show CDR1 as SGHTS and CDR2 as YDEGEE. V was trimmed by 0 bases and J by 2 bases, leaving 9 bases between them. In nucleotides, the CDR3 is TGTGCCAGCAGCTTGGACAGGGTGGCCTACGAGCAGTACTTC. This codes for CASSLDRVAYEQYF.

This clone was recorded only once. V gene TRBV5-4 combines with J gene TRBJ1-6, with 9 bases lining up with TRBD1. V trimming: 5 bases; J trimming: 9 bases; junction bases outside the gene matches: 6. This CDR3 contains 14 residues. CDR1 SGHNT and CDR2 YYREEE come from the germline V gene (reference sequence). CDR3 amino acids: CASRSGTGRSPLHF. CDR3 in DNA: TGTGCCAGCAGATCCGGGACAGGGCGTTCACCCCTCCACTTT. Full variable domain (remainder filled in from reference TRBV5-4 and TRBJ1-6): ETGVTQSPTHLIKTRGQQVTLRCSSQSGHNTVSWYQQALGQGPQFIFQYYREEENGRGNFPPRFSGLQFPNYSSELNVNALELDDSALYLCASRSGTGRSPLHFGNGTRLTVT.

This chain joins TRBV28 and TRBJ2-1; 16 nucleotides line up with TRBD2. Germline values: CDR1 MDHEN, CDR2 SYDVKM. CDR3 length: 16 residues. The J segment lost 9 bases and the V segment lost 7 bases, leaving 9 bases of the junction unmatched. This CDR3 is CASTLGLAGGKGEQFF. As DNA, the CDR3 is TGTGCCAGCACCTTGGGACTAGCGGGAGGGAAAGGTGAGCAGTTCTTC.

The chain carries TRBV6-5 and TRBJ1-6; 9 bases line up with TRBD1. CDR1 and CDR2 from the germline V gene are MNHEY and SVGAGI. Unmatched junction bases numbered 13, after V lost 6 bases and J lost 13 bases. This CDR3 comprises 15 residues. As DNA, the CDR3 is TGTGCCAGCAGCTACAGGGACAGGGATGGATTTCCCCTCCACTTT. It codes for CASSYRDRDGFPLHF.

The chain combines TRBV5-1 with TRBJ1-1; possibly TRBD1 for D (5 bases). The CDR3 is 14 residues long. Germline V lookup: CDR1 SGHRS, CDR2 YFSETQ. Trimming took off 0 bases at V and 3 bases at J, with 9 bases between the two ends. The CDR3 nucleotides are TGCGCCAGCAGCTTGGAGGGGCGGTACACTGAAGCTTTCTTT. It codes for CASSLEGRYTEAFF.

This clone has just a few counts. The chain employs TRBV4-2 and TRBJ1-1; a possible D gene is TRBD1 (6 bases). V lost 1 base and J 0 bases, leaving 15 bases between the germline ends. The germline gives CDR1 LGHNA, CDR2 YNFKEQ. This CDR3 is 17 amino acids long. CDR3 region: CASSQVLGGEVNTEAFF. CDR3 DNA: TGTGCCAGCAGCCAAGTATTAGGGGGGGAGGTGAACACTGAAGCTTTCTTT.

The rearrangement joins TRBV29-1 to TRBJ2-7; the match to TRBD2 covers 7 bases. CDR3 length equals 13 residues. CDR1 SQVTM and CDR2 ANQGSEA come from the germline V gene. The V segment lost 5 bases and the J segment 6 bases; nucleotides outside the gene matches: 10. CDR3 DNA: TGCAGCGTTCGCACTAGCGTTATCTCCGAGCAGTACTTC. This encodes CSVRTSVISEQYF.

The chain carries TRBV27 and TRBJ2-2; D is possibly TRBD2 (6 bases). Germline CDR1 reads MNHEY; CDR2 reads SMNVEV (reference sequence). The V gene lost 3 bases and the J gene lost 4 bases, with 12 bases spanning the gap. This CDR3 is built from 15 residues. This CDR3 is CASSLSLGSTGELFF. DNA for the CDR3: TGTGCCAGCAGTTTGAGTCTCGGGAGCACCGGGGAGCTGTTTTTT.

The chain is built from TRBV7-2 and TRBJ2-7, with 7 bases matching TRBD2. Germline lookup yields CDR1 SGHTA and CDR2 FQGNSA. The CDR3 length is 15 residues. V was pared by 1 base and J by 6 bases, with 9 bases of the junction left unmatched. The CDR3 nucleotides are TGTGCCAGCAGCTTAGTGAGGTTAGCGGGCGCCGAGCAGTACTTC. It codes for CASSLVRLAGAEQYF.

Note on this clone: Germline is not matched at one junction end, which may reflect a read error. This sequence joins TRBV19 and TRBJ1-5; D is unclear. From germline, CDR1 is LNHDA and CDR2 SQIVND (reference sequence). This CDR3 has 12 residues. The CDR3 DNA sequence: TGTGCCAGTAGTGTTGGACTGCCTATCGTTGATTTT. Translated: CASSVGLPIVDF.

Only one count was recorded for this clone. V usage is TRBV21-1 and J usage is TRBJ2-7; TRBD1 is taken as the D call from the table, unchecked against the DNA. TRBV21-1 is a known pseudogene. The CDR3 contains 11 residues. CDR3 sequence: CASSLQYEQYF. The DNA for the CDR3 is TGTGCCAGCAGCTTACAATACGAGCAGTACTTC.

V usage is TRBV27 and J usage is TRBJ2-7; 8 positions agree with TRBD1. This CDR3 contains 13 residues. CDR1 MNHEY and CDR2 SMNVEV come from the germline V gene (reference sequence). V was pared by 5 bases and J by 7 bases, with 7 bases of the junction left unmatched. The chain's CDR3 is CASSTGQGWEQYF. Here the CDR3 DNA reads TGTGCCAGCAGTACCGGACAGGGATGGGAGCAGTACTTC.